These 18 T cell receptor beta chains were all obtained from the same sample, sequenced in a study of T-cell reconstitution after alpha-beta-depleted transplantation in children. Preparation of the TCRbeta library used unique molecular identifiers. TCRdb redid the calling of the PCR reads with MiXCR, one entry per CDR3 protein. The table shows around 92,000 distinct CDR3 sequences, with 9.5% to 15% occurring only once. Sequenced material: PBMCs from the stem cell graft donor, taken from the stem cell graft. The receptors derive from a human donor who donated a stem cell graft to a child with inherited bone marrow failure.

There are many counts of this clonotype. This sequence joins TRBV15 and TRBJ2-2; D gene unclear. Trimming shortened V by 1 base and J by 4 bases, and 4 bases separated the two germline ends. CDR1 is LNHNV, CDR2 YYDKDF, per germline (reference sequence). The CDR3 is 13 residues long. In DNA form, the CDR3 reads TGTGCCACCAGCAGAGCGAGCACCGGGGAGCTGTTTTTT. Translation gives CATSRASTGELFF.

This clonotype has ten or more counts. This sequence joins TRBV20-1 and TRBJ1-4; possibly TRBD1 for D (5 bases). The V gene's germline CDR1 is DFQATT and CDR2 SNEGSKA (reference sequence). V lost 3 bases to trimming and J lost 8 bases, with 13 bases between them. This CDR3 has 13 residues. The CDR3 here is CSASLGVYEKLFF. The CDR3 nucleotides are TGCAGTGCTAGCTTAGGGGTATACGAAAAACTGTTTTTT.

This clonotype has at least ten counts. The chain is built from TRBV5-6 and TRBJ1-1; no reliable D call. The V and J ends lost 6 bases and 1 base respectively, with 10 bases between them. The CDR3 length is 13 residues. The V gene's germline CDR1 is SGHDT and CDR2 YYEEEE. This chain's CDR3 is CASTRLGNTEAFF. The CDR3 DNA sequence: TGTGCCAGCACCCGCCTTGGGAACACTGAAGCTTTCTTT. Together with reference TRBV5-6 and TRBJ1-1, the CDR3 gives the full variable domain: DAGVTQSPTHLIKTRGQQVTLRCSPKSGHDTVSWYQQALGQGPQFIFQYYEEEERQRGNFPDRFSGHQFPNYSSELNVNALLLGDSALYLCASTRLGNTEAFFGQGTRLTVV.

The sample holds many counts of this clonotype. This chain connects TRBV18 to TRBJ2-3; tentative D call: TRBD2 (5 bases). The CDR3 is made up of 15 amino acids. The V and J ends lost 3 bases and 1 base respectively, with 11 bases between them. Looked up from germline, CDR1 is KGHSH and CDR2 is LQKENI. The CDR3 here is CASSPSAGRTDTQYF. In DNA, the CDR3 is TGTGCCAGCTCACCGTCGGCGGGTCGCACAGATACGCAGTATTTT.

There are many counts of this clonotype. The chain links TRBV20-1 to TRBJ2-4, with D tentatively TRBD1 (5 bases). This CDR3 comprises 15 residues. The V and J ends lost 3 bases and 3 bases respectively, with 15 bases between them. Germline CDR1 and CDR2: DFQATT and SNEGSKA (reference sequence). CDR3 nucleotides: TGCAGTGCTAGTGATGCAGGGATTAACAAAAACATTCAGTACTTC. Its translation: CSASDAGINKNIQYF.

The gene calls are TRBV10-3 and TRBJ1-1; no reliable D call. The germline gives CDR1 ENHRY, CDR2 SYGVKD. The V and J ends lost 6 bases and 1 base respectively, with 6 bases between them. The CDR3 runs 12 residues. The CDR3 reads CAIRQANTEAFF. The CDR3 coding sequence is TGTGCCATCAGGCAGGCGAACACTGAAGCTTTCTTT.

This clonotype was counted at least ten times. The chain uses TRBV2 and TRBJ2-7, with TRBD2 matching over 8 bases. The CDR3 runs to 15 residues. J lost 5 bases, V lost 7 bases, and 13 bases had no gene match. Germline V gene sequence: CDR1 SNHLY, CDR2 FYNNEI. In nucleotides, the CDR3 is TGTGCCAGCATCGGACAGAGACTAGCGTCTAACGAGCAGTACTTC. Its protein product is CASIGQRLASNEQYF. Full variable domain (outside the CDR3, taken from reference TRBV2 and TRBJ2-7): EPEVTQTPSHQVTQMGQEVILRCVPISNHLYFYWYRQILGQKVEFLVSFYNNEISEKSEIFDDQFSVERPDGSNFTLKIRSTKLEDSAMYFCASIGQRLASNEQYFGPGTRLTVT.

This clonotype was found many times. This chain uses TRBV6-5 with TRBJ1-1, with D hard to call. Trimming pared 1 base from V and 1 base from J, leaving 7 bases between. This CDR3 has 14 amino acids. Germline V gene data show CDR1 as MNHEY and CDR2 as SVGAGI. The CDR3 region has the DNA TGTGCCAGCAGTTACTGGGTGGGGAACACTGAAGCTTTCTTT. It is translated as CASSYWVGNTEAFF.

This clonotype was detected ten times or more. CDR3 in amino acids: CSARGLAGTPKV. Written as DNA, the CDR3 is TGCAGTGCTAGAGGGCTAGCGGGAACCCCTAAAGTC. The rearrangement joins TRBV20-1 to TRBJ2-7, with 9 positions matching TRBD2. CDR1 DFQATT and CDR2 SNEGSKA come from the germline V gene (reference sequence). The length of the CDR3 is 12 residues.

In this sample, this clonotype turned up many times. This chain joins TRBV5-1 and TRBJ1-1; 9 bases align to TRBD1. The germline CDR1 and CDR2 sequences are SGHRS and YFSETQ. The V segment lost 2 bases and the J segment 1 base; nucleotides outside the gene matches: 0. The CDR3 runs to 14 residues. CDR3 nucleotides: TGCGCCAGCAGCTTACAGGGGGCGAACACTGAAGCTTTCTTT. Amino acid sequence: CASSLQGANTEAFF.

In this sample, this clonotype turned up many times. This chain connects TRBV5-1 to TRBJ1-2; 9 positions match TRBD1. This CDR3 spans 15 amino acids. The germline CDR1 and CDR2 sequences are SGHRS and YFSETQ. The V gene end was trimmed by 2 bases and the J gene end by 7 bases; junction bases not matched to a gene: 9. CDR3 in DNA: TGCGCCAGCAGCTTTGGGGACAGGGAGCGGTTTGGCTACACCTTC. It specifies CASSFGDRERFGYTF.

This clonotype was counted ten times or more. V usage is TRBV20-1 and J usage is TRBJ2-1, with TRBD1 identical over 10 bases. This CDR3 contains 14 residues. CDR1 and CDR2 from the germline V gene are DFQATT and SNEGSKA (reference sequence). V lost 6 bases, J lost 10 bases, and 12 bases stayed unmatched. CDR3 loop: CSAPAGTGAREQFF. The CDR3, as DNA: TGCAGTGCCCCCGCCGGGACAGGGGCACGAGAGCAGTTCTTC.

This clonotype occurred many times. V usage is TRBV4-2 and J usage is TRBJ2-1, with D perhaps matching TRBD2 (6 bases). V was clipped by 3 bases and J by 2 bases, with 11 bases between them. In germline, CDR1 is LGHNA, CDR2 YNFKEQ. There are 15 residues in the CDR3. The CDR3 nucleotides read TGTGCCAGCAGCCAGGGACTCCTCACCTACAATGAGCAGTTCTTC. This gives the protein CASSQGLLTYNEQFF.

This clonotype was detected ten times or more. J is TRBJ2-7 and V is TRBV7-8; D gene unclear. CDR3 length: 13 residues. The V end was cut by 1 base, the J end by 5 bases, with 9 bases between. Per germline, CDR1 SGHVS and CDR2 FQNEAQ. The CDR3 bases are TGTGCCAGCAGCTTAGAGTCCAGCCACGAGCAGTACTTC. This sequence encodes CASSLESSHEQYF.

The chain has TRBV5-8 and TRBJ2-1, with 10 bases fitting TRBD1. Germline trimming cut 7 bases from V and 4 bases from J; bases unmatched to any gene: 8. Germline lookup yields CDR1 SGHTS and CDR2 YDEGEE. This CDR3 comprises 15 residues. In DNA, the CDR3 is TGTGCCAGCCGGCGACAGGGGGCAGGGTACAATGAGCAGTTCTTC. As protein: CASRRQGAGYNEQFF.

Ten or more counts support this clonotype. The V call is TRBV5-5, the J call TRBJ1-2, with TRBD1 matching 7 bases. Germline V CDR1 and CDR2: SGHKS, YYEKEE (reference sequence). There are 14 residues in the CDR3. V shed 3 bases and J 4 bases; nucleotides not matched to a gene: 6. The CDR3 here is CASSYGRTGYGYTF. The CDR3 nucleotides are TGTGCCAGCAGCTATGGACGGACAGGCTATGGCTACACCTTC.

This clonotype was recorded many times. CDR3 bases: TGCAGTGCTAGAGATCCCGGTACTAGCGGGAGGAGGTCCTACAATGAGCAGTTCTTC. As protein: CSARDPGTSGRRSYNEQFF. The chain carries TRBV20-1 and TRBJ2-1; 12 bases agree with TRBD2. Germline-derived CDR1 and CDR2 are DFQATT and SNEGSKA (reference sequence). This CDR3 contains 19 residues. Trimming at V came to 0 bases and at J to 1 base, leaving 10 bases not matched to a gene.

This clonotype was seen repeatedly, ten times or more. This chain links TRBV5-1 with TRBJ2-1; D is unresolved. Trimming cost V 0 bases and J 9 bases, with 16 bases left between them. CDR1 and CDR2 (germline): SGHRS, YFSETQ. This CDR3 contains 15 residues. CDR3 loop: CASSLDEVQNVEQFF. CDR3 DNA: TGCGCCAGCAGCTTGGACGAGGTGCAAAACGTTGAGCAGTTCTTC.